Below are 12 T cell receptor beta chains sequenced from a single sample in a study of control samples from healthy donors and cancer patients. The repertoire was sequenced with immunoSEQ multiplex PCR; TCRdb's copy has only in-frame clones and lacks some. This table has 80,000 or so clones, 94% appearing once. Sequencing was carried out using blood. Receptors originate from a woman in her 40s in good health.

The chain couples TRBV4-1 to TRBJ2-5; a possible D gene is TRBD2 (6 bases). Germline loops: CDR1 MGHRA, CDR2 YSYEKL. Trimming removed 0 bases at V and 1 base at J, with 9 bases between. The CDR3 runs to 15 residues. The CDR3, as DNA: TGCGCCAGCAGCCAAGATGGGAGGACCCAAGAGACCCAGTACTTC. As protein: CASSQDGRTQETQYF.

The chain couples TRBV6-1 to TRBJ2-1; the D gene is possibly TRBD2 (6 bases). The length of the CDR3 is 15 residues. Germline V gene sequence: CDR1 MNHNS, CDR2 SASEGT. The germline V and J ends were trimmed by 3 bases and 0 bases, with 9 bases remaining between them. CDR3 bases: TGTGCCAGCAGTGATGGGGAGGCCTCCTACAATGAGCAGTTCTTC. Residues: CASSDGEASYNEQFF.

This chain links TRBV3-1 (or the pseudogene TRBV3-2) with TRBJ2-1; 10 nucleotides agree with TRBD2. The length of the CDR3 is 14 residues. CDR1 and CDR2 from the germline V gene are LGHDT and YNNKEL (reference sequence). Losses at the gene ends were 3 bases for V and 8 bases for J; bases not matched to a gene: 4. CDR3 in amino acids: CASSHSGRVDEQFF. The CDR3 DNA reads TGTGCCAGCAGCCACAGCGGGAGGGTCGATGAGCAGTTCTTC.

The rearrangement uses TRBV11-2 and TRBJ1-4; the D gene is possibly TRBD1 (5 bases). Germline CDR1 is SGHAT and CDR2 is FQNNGV. The CDR3 has 16 residues. The V end lost 5 bases, the J end lost 8 bases, and 21 bases lay between the germline ends. CDR3 protein: CASSPNPWDLREKLFF. CDR3 sequence (DNA): TGTGCCAGCAGCCCAAACCCATGGGACCTAAGGGAAAAACTGTTTTTT.

This chain uses TRBV30 with TRBJ2-1, with D possibly being TRBD1 (5 bases). The ends were cut back, 0 bases at V and 9 bases at J, with 15 bases in the middle. CDR1 is GTSNPN and CDR2 is SVGIG in the germline V gene (reference sequence). The CDR3 is made up of 14 amino acids. Written as DNA, the CDR3 is TGTGCCTGGAGTGTACGGTTTGGGGCGAGTGAGCAGTTCTTC. Its protein product is CAWSVRFGASEQFF.

The chain recombines TRBV20-1 with TRBJ1-5, with 7 bases fitting TRBD1. J lost 3 bases, V lost 3 bases, and 8 bases had no gene match. Germline V gene sequence: CDR1 DFQATT, CDR2 SNEGSKA (reference sequence). This CDR3 region has 15 residues. Here the CDR3 DNA reads TGCAGTGCTAGTGAAGGTGGGACAGCCAATCAGCCCCAGCATTTT. As protein: CSASEGGTANQPQHF.

The J gene is TRBJ2-3, the V gene TRBV14; D is uncertain. The germline CDR1 and CDR2 sequences are SGHDN and FVKESK. The CDR3 has 14 amino acids. V was cut by 0 bases and J by 5 bases, with 9 bases left in between. DNA of the CDR3: TGTGCCAGCAGCCAAGAGACATACAGAGATACGCAGTATTTT. Residues: CASSQETYRDTQYF. The full variable domain, completed using reference TRBV14 and TRBJ2-3, is EAGVTQFPSHSVIEKGQTVTLRCDPISGHDNLYWYRRVMGKEIKFLLHFVKESKQDESGMPNNRFLAERTGGTYSTLKVQPAELEDSGVYFCASSQETYRDTQYFGPGTRLTVL.

The chain uses TRBV10-3 and TRBJ1-2; D perhaps matches TRBD1 (6 bases). V lost 0 bases and J lost 8, with 10 bases in between. From germline, CDR1 is ENHRY and CDR2 SYGVKD. The CDR3 contains 13 residues. The CDR3: CAISESTQGGYTF. CDR3 bases: TGTGCCATCAGTGAGTCGACTCAGGGGGGCTACACCTTC.

V usage is TRBV29-1 and J usage is TRBJ1-3; D remains ambiguous. This CDR3 spans 14 amino acids. The germline V gene has CDR1 SQVTM and CDR2 ANQGSEA. V lost 3 bases to trimming and J lost 0 bases, with 9 bases between them. CDR3 nucleotides: TGCAGCGTTGAGCCTATAGACTCTGGAAACACCATATATTTT. Its translation is CSVEPIDSGNTIYF.

Only one count was recorded for this clone. This rearrangement joins TRBV30 to TRBJ1-5; 12 bases line up with TRBD1. CDR3 length equals 18 residues. The germline gives CDR1 GTSNPN, CDR2 SVGIG (reference sequence). With 1 base clipped from V and 4 bases from J, the junction kept 11 bases outside the gene matches. The CDR3 nucleotides read TGTGCCTGGAGTGCCCGGGACAGGGGGCAATCGTTGAATCAGCCCCAGCATTTT. This codes for CAWSARDRGQSLNQPQHF.

The rearrangement links TRBV4-1 to TRBJ1-5, with TRBD1 as a possible D gene (6 bases). V lost 2 bases to trimming and J lost 5 bases, with 13 bases between them. The CDR3 contains 15 residues. Germline values: CDR1 MGHRA, CDR2 YSYEKL. CDR3 loop: CASSQNRVFDQPQHF. CDR3 nucleotide sequence: TGCGCCAGCAGCCAAAACAGGGTCTTCGATCAGCCCCAGCATTTT.

V and J are TRBV4-1 and TRBJ2-1; 11 positions agree with TRBD2. From germline, CDR1 is MGHRA and CDR2 YSYEKL. Germline trimming cut 1 base from V and 4 bases from J; bases unmatched to any gene: 6. The CDR3 runs 17 residues. The CDR3 bases are TGCGCCAGCAGCCAAGGGGGGGGGACTAGCGGATACAATGAGCAGTTCTTC. Translating it yields CASSQGGGTSGYNEQFF.